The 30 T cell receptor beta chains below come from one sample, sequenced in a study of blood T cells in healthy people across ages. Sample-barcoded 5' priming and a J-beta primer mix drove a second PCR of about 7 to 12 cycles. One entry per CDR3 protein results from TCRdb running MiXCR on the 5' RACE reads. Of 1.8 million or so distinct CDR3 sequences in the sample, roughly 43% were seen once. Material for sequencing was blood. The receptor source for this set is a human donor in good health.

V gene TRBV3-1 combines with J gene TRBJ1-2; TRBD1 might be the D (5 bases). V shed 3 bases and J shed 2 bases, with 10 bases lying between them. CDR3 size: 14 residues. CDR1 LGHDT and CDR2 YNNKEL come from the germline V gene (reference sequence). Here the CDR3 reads CASSQADSNYGYTF. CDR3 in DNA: TGTGCCAGCAGCCAGGCCGACAGCAACTATGGCTACACCTTC. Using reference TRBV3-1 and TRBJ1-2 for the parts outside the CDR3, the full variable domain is DTAVSQTPKYLVTQMGNDKSIKCEQNLGHDTMYWYKQDSKKFLKIMFSYNNKELIINETVPNRFSPKSPDKAHLNLHINSLELGDSAVYFCASSQADSNYGYTFGSGTRLTVV.

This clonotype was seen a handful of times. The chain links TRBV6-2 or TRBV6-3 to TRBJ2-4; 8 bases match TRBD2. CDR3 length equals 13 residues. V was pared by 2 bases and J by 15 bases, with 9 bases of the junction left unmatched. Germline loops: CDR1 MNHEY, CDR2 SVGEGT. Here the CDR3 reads CASSYPSGAGGYF. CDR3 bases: TGTGCCAGCAGTTACCCCTCAGGCGCGGGGGGGTACTTC.

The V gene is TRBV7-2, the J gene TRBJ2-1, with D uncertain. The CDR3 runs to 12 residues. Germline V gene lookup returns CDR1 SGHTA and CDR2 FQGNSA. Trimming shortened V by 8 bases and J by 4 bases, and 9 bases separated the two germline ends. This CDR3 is CASGEVYNEQFF. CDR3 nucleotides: TGTGCCAGCGGAGAGGTATACAATGAGCAGTTCTTC.

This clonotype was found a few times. This CDR3 reads CASSLDPGVDGYTF. CDR3 nucleotides: TGTGCCAGCAGCTTAGATCCGGGGGTAGATGGCTACACCTTC. V is TRBV11-2 and J is TRBJ1-2; TRBD1 is a possible D gene (5 bases). CDR3 length: 14 amino acids. V was trimmed by 0 bases and J by 6 bases, leaving 11 bases between them. CDR1 is SGHAT, CDR2 FQNNGV, per germline.

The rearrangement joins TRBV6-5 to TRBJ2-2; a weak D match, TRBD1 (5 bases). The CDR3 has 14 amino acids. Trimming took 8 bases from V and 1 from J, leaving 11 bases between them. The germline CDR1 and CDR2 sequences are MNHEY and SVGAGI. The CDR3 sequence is CASLRGRNTGELFF. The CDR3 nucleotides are TGTGCCAGCTTAAGGGGTCGGAACACCGGGGAGCTGTTTTTT.

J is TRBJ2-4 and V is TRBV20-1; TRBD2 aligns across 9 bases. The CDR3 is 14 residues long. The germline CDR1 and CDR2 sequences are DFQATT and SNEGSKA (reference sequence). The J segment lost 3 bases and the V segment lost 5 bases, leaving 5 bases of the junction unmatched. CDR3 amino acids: CSAPPAGGKNIQYF. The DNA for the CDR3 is TGCAGTGCTCCCCCAGCGGGGGGCAAAAACATTCAGTACTTC.

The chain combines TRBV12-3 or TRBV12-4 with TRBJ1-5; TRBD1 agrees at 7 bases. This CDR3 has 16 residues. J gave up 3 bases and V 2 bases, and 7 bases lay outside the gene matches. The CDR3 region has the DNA TGTGCCAGCAGTTTAAGCCCAGGGGGTTACAATCAGCCCCAGCATTTT. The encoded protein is CASSLSPGGYNQPQHF.

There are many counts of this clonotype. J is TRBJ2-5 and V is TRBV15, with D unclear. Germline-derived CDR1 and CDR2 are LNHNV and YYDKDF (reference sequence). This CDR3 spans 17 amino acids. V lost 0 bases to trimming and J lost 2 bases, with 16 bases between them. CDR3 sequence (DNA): TGTGCCACCAGCAGAGATGGGCCCGCGAGTACACAAGAGACCCAGTACTTC. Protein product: CATSRDGPASTQETQYF.

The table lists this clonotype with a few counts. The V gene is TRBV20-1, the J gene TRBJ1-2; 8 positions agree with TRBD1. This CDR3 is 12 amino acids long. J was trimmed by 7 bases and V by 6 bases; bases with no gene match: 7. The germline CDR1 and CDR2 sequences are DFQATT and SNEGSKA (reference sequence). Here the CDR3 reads CSAEQGVGGYTF. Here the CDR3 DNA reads TGCAGTGCAGAACAGGGGGTAGGTGGCTACACCTTC.

The CDR3 spells CASSLLGPLQVPEAFF. The CDR3, as DNA: TGCGCCAGCAGCTTGTTGGGTCCCCTACAGGTCCCGGAAGCTTTCTTT. The V gene is TRBV5-1, the J gene TRBJ1-1; maybe TRBD1 (5 bases). The length of the CDR3 is 16 residues. V was clipped by 1 base and J by 8 bases, with 21 bases between them. Germline V gene sequence: CDR1 SGHRS, CDR2 YFSETQ.

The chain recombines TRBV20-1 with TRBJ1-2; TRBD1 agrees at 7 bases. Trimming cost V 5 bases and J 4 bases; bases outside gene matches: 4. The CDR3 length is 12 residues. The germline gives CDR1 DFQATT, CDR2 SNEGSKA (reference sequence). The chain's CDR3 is CSAQDRSYGYTF. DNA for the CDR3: TGCAGTGCTCAGGACAGGTCCTATGGCTACACCTTC.

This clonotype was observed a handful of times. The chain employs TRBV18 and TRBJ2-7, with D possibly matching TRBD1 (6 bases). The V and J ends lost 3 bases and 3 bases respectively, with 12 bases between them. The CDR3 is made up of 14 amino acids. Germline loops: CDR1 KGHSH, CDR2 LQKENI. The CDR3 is CASSPKGGSYEQYF. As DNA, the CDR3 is TGTGCCAGCTCACCTAAAGGGGGAAGCTACGAGCAGTACTTC.

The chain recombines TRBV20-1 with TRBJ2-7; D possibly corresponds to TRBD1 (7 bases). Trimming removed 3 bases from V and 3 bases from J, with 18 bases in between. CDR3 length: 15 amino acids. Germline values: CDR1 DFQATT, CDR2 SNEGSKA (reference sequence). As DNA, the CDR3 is TGCAGTGCTAGTCAGGGGGGAATTATTCACTACGAGCAGTACTTC. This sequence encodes CSASQGGIIHYEQYF.

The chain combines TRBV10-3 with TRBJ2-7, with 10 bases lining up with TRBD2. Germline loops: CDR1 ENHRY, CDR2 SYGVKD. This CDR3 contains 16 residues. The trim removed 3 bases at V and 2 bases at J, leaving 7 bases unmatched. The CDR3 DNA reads TGTGCCATCAGTGAAGGGCTAGCGGGGGTAACCTACGAGCAGTACTTC. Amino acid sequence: CAISEGLAGVTYEQYF.

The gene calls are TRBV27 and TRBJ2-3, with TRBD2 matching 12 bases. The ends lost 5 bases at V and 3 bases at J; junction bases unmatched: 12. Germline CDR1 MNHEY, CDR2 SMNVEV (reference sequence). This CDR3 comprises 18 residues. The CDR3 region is CASSDLGASGRATDTQYF. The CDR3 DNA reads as TGTGCCAGCAGTGACCTGGGGGCTAGCGGGAGGGCTACAGATACGCAGTATTTT.

For the CDR3, the DNA is TGTGCCAGCAACAGGGTAATGGTGAACACTGAAGCTTTCTTT. It translates to CASNRVMVNTEAFF. The chain employs TRBV7-9 and TRBJ1-1; D is possibly TRBD1 (6 bases). Germline lookup yields CDR1 SEHNR and CDR2 FQNEAQ (reference sequence). CDR3 length: 14 amino acids. Trimming left V 7 bases short and J 0 bases short, with 12 bases between.

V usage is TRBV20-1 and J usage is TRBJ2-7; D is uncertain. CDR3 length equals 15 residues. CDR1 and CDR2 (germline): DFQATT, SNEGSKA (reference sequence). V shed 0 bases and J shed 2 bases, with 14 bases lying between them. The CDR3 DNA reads TGCAGTGCTAGAGATCCGGGCGGTGCGGCCTACGAGCAGTACTTC. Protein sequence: CSARDPGGAAYEQYF.

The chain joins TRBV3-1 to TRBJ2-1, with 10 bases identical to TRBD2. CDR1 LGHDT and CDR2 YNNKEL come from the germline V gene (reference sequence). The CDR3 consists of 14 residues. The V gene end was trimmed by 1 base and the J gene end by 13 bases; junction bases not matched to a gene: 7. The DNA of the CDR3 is TGTGCCAGCAGCCAAGGGCTAGCGGGGGACGTACAGTTCTTC. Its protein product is CASSQGLAGDVQFF.

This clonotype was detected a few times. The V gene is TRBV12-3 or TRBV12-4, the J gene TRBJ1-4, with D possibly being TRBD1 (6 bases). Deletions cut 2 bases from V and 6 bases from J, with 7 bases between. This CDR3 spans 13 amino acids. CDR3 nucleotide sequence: TGTGCCAGCAGTTTAAACAGGGATGAAAAACTGTTTTTT. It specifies CASSLNRDEKLFF.

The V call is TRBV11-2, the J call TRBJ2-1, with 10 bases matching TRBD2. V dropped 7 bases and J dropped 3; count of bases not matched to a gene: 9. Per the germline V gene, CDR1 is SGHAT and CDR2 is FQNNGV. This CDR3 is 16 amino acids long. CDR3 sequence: CASTDILAGYYNEQFF. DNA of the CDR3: TGTGCCAGCACCGATATACTAGCGGGGTACTACAATGAGCAGTTCTTC. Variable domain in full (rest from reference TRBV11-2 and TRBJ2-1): EAGVAQSPRYKIIEKRQSVAFWCNPISGHATLYWYQQILGQGPKLLIQFQNNGVVDDSQLPKDRFSAERLKGVDSTLKIQPAKLEDSAVYLCASTDILAGYYNEQFFGPGTRLTVL.

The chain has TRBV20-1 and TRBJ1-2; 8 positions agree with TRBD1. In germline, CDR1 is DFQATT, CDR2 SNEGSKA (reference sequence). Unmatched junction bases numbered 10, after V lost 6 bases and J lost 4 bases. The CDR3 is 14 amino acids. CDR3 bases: TGCAGTGCCATCTCAGGGGGCGCCGGCTATGGCTACACCTTC. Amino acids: CSAISGGAGYGYTF.

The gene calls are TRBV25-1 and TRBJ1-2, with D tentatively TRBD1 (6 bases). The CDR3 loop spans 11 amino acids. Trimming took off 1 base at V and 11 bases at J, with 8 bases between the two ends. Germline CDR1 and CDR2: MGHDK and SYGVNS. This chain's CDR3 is CASSESTGYTF. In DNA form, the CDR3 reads TGTGCCAGCAGTGAATCCACAGGGTACACCTTC.

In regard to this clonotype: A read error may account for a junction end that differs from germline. The CDR3: CASILSPYRLSETQYF. The CDR3, as DNA: TGCGCCAGCATCTTGTCCCCCTACAGGTTGTCAGAGACCCAGTACTTC. This rearrangement joins TRBV5-1 to TRBJ2-5, with D maybe TRBD1 (5 bases). The CDR3 is made up of 16 amino acids. Germline V gene lookup returns CDR1 SGHRS and CDR2 YFSETQ.

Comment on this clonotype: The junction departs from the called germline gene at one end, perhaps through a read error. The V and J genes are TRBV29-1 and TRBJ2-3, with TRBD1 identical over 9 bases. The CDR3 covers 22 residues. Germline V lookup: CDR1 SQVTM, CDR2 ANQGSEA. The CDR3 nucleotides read TGCGGCGTCGATAACCGGGGGCGGGGACAGGGATCCGCCAGATTGCGCACAGATACGCAGTATTTT. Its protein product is CGVDNRGRGQGSARLRTDTQYF.

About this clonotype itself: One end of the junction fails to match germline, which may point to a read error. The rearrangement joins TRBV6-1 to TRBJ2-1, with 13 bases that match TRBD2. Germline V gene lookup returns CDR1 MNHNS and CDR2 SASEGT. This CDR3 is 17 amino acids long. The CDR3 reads CTSSGGGGTSGVYEQFF. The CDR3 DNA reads TGTACCAGCAGTGGGGGCGGGGGGACTAGCGGGGTCTATGAGCAGTTCTTC.

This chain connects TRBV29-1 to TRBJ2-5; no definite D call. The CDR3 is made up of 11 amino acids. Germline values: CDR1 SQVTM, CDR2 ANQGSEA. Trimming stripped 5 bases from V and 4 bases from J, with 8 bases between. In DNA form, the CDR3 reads TGCAGCGTTAAATGGGGAGAGACCCAGTACTTC. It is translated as CSVKWGETQYF.

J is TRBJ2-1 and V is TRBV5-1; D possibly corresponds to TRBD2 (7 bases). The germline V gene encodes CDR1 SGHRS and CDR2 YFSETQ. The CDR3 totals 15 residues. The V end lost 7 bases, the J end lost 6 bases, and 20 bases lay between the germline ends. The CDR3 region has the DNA TGCGCCAGCGTCCCACCCTGGGGGGGGGCCAATGAGCAGTTCTTC. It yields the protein CASVPPWGGANEQFF.

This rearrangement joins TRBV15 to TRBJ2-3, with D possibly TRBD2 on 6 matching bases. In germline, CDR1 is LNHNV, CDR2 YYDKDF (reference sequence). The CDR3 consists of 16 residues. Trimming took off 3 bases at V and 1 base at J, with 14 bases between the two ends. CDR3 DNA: TGTGCCACCAGCAGTCGATCCACGGGAGGCACAGATACGCAGTATTTT. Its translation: CATSSRSTGGTDTQYF.

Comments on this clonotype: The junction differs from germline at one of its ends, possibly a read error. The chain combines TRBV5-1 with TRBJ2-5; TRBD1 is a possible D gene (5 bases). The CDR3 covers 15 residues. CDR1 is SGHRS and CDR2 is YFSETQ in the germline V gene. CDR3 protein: CTSSLALRGGETQYF. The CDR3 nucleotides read TGCACCAGCAGCTTGGCCTTAAGGGGTGGAGAGACCCAGTACTTC.

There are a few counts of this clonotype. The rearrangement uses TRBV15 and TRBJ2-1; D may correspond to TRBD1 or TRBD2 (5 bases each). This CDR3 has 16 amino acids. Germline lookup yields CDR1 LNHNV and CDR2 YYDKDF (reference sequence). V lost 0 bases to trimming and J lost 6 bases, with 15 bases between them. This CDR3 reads CATSRDDGGYSNEQFF. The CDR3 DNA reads TGTGCCACCAGCAGAGATGATGGGGGTTATAGCAATGAGCAGTTCTTC.